A selection of T cell receptor beta chains follows, all from one sample in a study of response to subunit inactivated influenza vaccine. TCRdb itself ran the RT-PCR reads through MiXCR, one entry per CDR3 protein. The sample holds about half a million distinct CDR3 sequences, over 9.5% seen once. The material sequenced was PBMCs from blood, taken around seven weeks after vaccination. These receptor sequences come from a man between 45 and 60 years old who received an inactivated influenza vaccine. CDR3s include the opening cysteine and the closing phenylalanine or tryptophan. D genes are given only for firm matches. Size is omitted from some rows. Given values are once, few, many or a class for expanded clones.

V	J	D	size	CDR3	DNA
TRBV7-2	TRBJ2-1	TRBD2	many	CASSFSGGSNEQFF	TGTGCCAGCAGCTTTAGCGGGGGTTCCAATGAGCAGTTCTTC
TRBV20-1	TRBJ2-5	TRBD1	many	CSARDGRGTEETQYF	TGCAGTGCTAGAGATGGTAGGGGGACAGAAGAGACCCAGTACTTC
TRBV29-1	TRBJ2-7	TRBD1	NA	CSASWTGAYEQYF	TGCAGCGCTTCCTGGACAGGGGCCTACGAGCAGTACTTC
TRBV6-5	TRBJ2-1	NA	NA	CASSYLERDEQFF	TGTGCCAGCAGTTACCTCGAGAGGGATGAGCAGTTCTTC
TRBV12-3/TRBV12-4	TRBJ2-7	NA	few	CASTEGSRSSYEQYF	TGTGCCAGCACCGAAGGGTCCCGAAGCTCCTACGAGCAGTACTTC
TRBV6-5	TRBJ2-5	NA	NA	CASSYMGEGRETQYF	TGTGCCAGCAGTTACATGGGTGAGGGTCGAGAGACCCAGTACTTC
TRBV10-2	TRBJ2-3	TRBD1	NA	CASRPTGTGATDTQYF	TGCGCCAGCAGGCCCACGGGGACAGGGGCAACAGATACGCAGTATTTT
TRBV18	TRBJ2-7	NA	NA	CASSPTVTIYEQYF	TGTGCCAGCTCACCGACAGTAACGATCTACGAGCAGTACTTC
TRBV20-1	TRBJ2-3	TRBD2	many	CSARALEASGGARTDTQYF	TGCAGTGCTAGAGCTCTTGAGGCTAGCGGGGGGGCCAGGACAGATACGCAGTATTTT
TRBV9	TRBJ2-3	TRBD1	NA	CASSSQAGTGIPYF	TGTGCCAGCAGCTCCCAAGCGGGGACAGGGATCCCGTATTTT
TRBV15	TRBJ2-2	NA	NA	CATSRDQGLPRDGELFF	TGTGCCACCAGCAGAGATCAGGGACTCCCGAGGGACGGGGAGCTGTTTTTT
TRBV6-1	TRBJ2-5	NA	few	CASSSGTADQETQYF	TGTGCCAGCAGCTCAGGGACGGCAGACCAAGAGACCCAGTACTTC
TRBV4-1	TRBJ2-1	TRBD2	NA	CASSPTSEWGNEQFF	TGCGCCAGCAGCCCGACTAGCGAATGGGGCAATGAGCAGTTCTTC
TRBV27	TRBJ2-5	NA	few	CASSSRVSRQETQYF	TGTGCCAGCAGTTCGCGAGTTAGCCGACAAGAGACCCAGTACTTC
TRBV6-2/TRBV6-3	TRBJ1-2	NA	few	CASSSGVYDYTF	TGTGCCAGCAGTTCTGGGGTTTATGACTACACCTTC
TRBV12-3/TRBV12-4	TRBJ2-3	NA	few	CASSLMLDTDTQYF	TGTGCCAGCAGTTTAATGCTGGATACAGATACGCAGTATTTT
TRBV6-2/TRBV6-3	TRBJ2-1	NA	few	CASKQPTGTSDNEQFF	TGTGCCAGCAAACAACCCACCGGGACCTCCGACAATGAGCAGTTCTTC
TRBV5-6	TRBJ2-1	NA	NA	CTSSLGRMYNEQFF	TGTACCAGCAGCTTGGGGCGGATGTACAATGAGCAGTTCTTC
TRBV20-1	TRBJ2-1	TRBD1	many	CSAQGQGALNEQFF	TGCAGTGCGCAGGGACAGGGTGCCCTCAATGAGCAGTTCTTC
TRBV28	TRBJ2-6	TRBD1	few	CASSLARQGASGANVLTF	TGTGCCAGCAGCCTAGCAAGACAGGGGGCTTCTGGGGCCAACGTCCTGACTTTC
TRBV20-1	TRBJ2-7	TRBD1	many	CSARAHRGNSYEQYF	TGCAGTGCTAGAGCCCACAGGGGAAACTCCTACGAGCAGTACTTC
TRBV12-3/TRBV12-4	TRBJ2-2	NA	many	CASSSQTNTGELFF	TGTGCCAGCAGCTCCCAAACGAACACCGGGGAGCTGTTTTTT
TRBV20-1	TRBJ2-3	NA	NA	CSAREVGTQYF	TGCAGTGCTAGGGAGGTCGGTACGCAGTATTTT
TRBV5-5	TRBJ1-5	NA	few	CASSRTAPNQPQHF	TGTGCCAGCAGCCGGACAGCCCCCAATCAGCCCCAGCATTTT
TRBV7-2	TRBJ2-2	NA	NA	CASSPEEIRELFF	TGTGCCAGCAGCCCCGAGGAGATCCGGGAGCTGTTTTTT
TRBV20-1	TRBJ2-7	TRBD2	NA	CSALTGLATGSSYEQYF	TGCAGTGCTCTCACGGGACTAGCGACGGGGAGCTCCTACGAGCAGTACTTC
TRBV6-2/TRBV6-3	TRBJ2-7	NA	NA	CASSPLLRVSYEQYF	TGTGCCAGCAGTCCCCTTCTGAGGGTCTCCTACGAGCAGTACTTC
TRBV12-3/TRBV12-4	TRBJ2-3	NA	few	CASSLSQWQGWTDTQYF	TGTGCCAGCAGTTTGAGTCAATGGCAGGGGTGGACAGATACGCAGTATTTT
TRBV12-3/TRBV12-4	TRBJ2-7	TRBD2	few	CASSFTSGSWSYEQYF	TGTGCCAGCAGTTTTACTAGCGGGAGTTGGTCCTACGAGCAGTACTTC
TRBV27	TRBJ1-4	NA	few	CASSSVSHNYPPSSTNEKLFF	TGTGCCAGCAGTTCAGTATCCCACAACTATCCACCCTCGTCAACTAATGAAAAACTGTTTTTT
TRBV5-1	TRBJ2-1	TRBD1	NA	CASSPTGQGYNEQFF	TGCGCCAGCAGCCCAACGGGACAGGGATACAATGAGCAGTTCTTC
TRBV28	TRBJ2-3	TRBD2	few	CASSLGWEGRDTQYF	TGTGCCAGCAGTTTAGGATGGGAGGGCCGCGATACGCAGTATTTT
TRBV28	TRBJ2-4	TRBD1	few	CASSRAGTGAIIQYF	TGTGCCAGCAGTCGAGCCGGGACAGGGGCTATCATTCAGTACTTC
TRBV29-1	TRBJ2-3	NA	NA	CGVAWGEGDTQYF	TGCGGCGTGGCGTGGGGGGAAGGGGATACGCAGTATTTT
TRBV5-1	TRBJ2-3	TRBD1	NA	CASSRGQGGPDTQYF	TGCGCCAGCAGCCGCGGACAGGGGGGGCCAGATACGCAGTATTTT
TRBV7-9	TRBJ2-1	NA	few	CASSPPQAHYNEQFF	TGTGCCAGCAGCCCCCCACAGGCCCACTACAATGAGCAGTTCTTC
TRBV6-1	TRBJ1-4	TRBD1	NA	CASSETGKNEKLFF	TGTGCCAGCAGTGAGACAGGGAAGAATGAAAAACTGTTTTTT
TRBV4-1	TRBJ2-4	TRBD2	few	CASSQDPTSGGAAKNIQYF	TGCGCCAGCAGCCAAGATCCAACTAGCGGGGGGGCTGCCAAAAACATTCAGTACTTC
TRBV11-2	TRBJ1-1	TRBD1	few	CASSLRQGADAEAFF	TGTGCCAGCAGCCTCCGACAGGGGGCTGACGCTGAAGCTTTCTTT
TRBV10-3	TRBJ2-7	NA	few	CAIRSYRDSYEQYF	TGTGCCATCAGATCCTACAGGGACTCCTACGAGCAGTACTTC
TRBV20-1	TRBJ2-7	NA	NA	CSASLMYEQYF	TGCAGTGCTAGTTTGATGTACGAGCAGTACTTC